This TCR beta chain was sequenced during a study of T cell changes during pregnancy in multiple sclerosis (dated by TCRdb to the late 2010s). About the study as a whole: The study examined how the T cell repertoire changed over the course of pregnancy in women with multiple sclerosis.

A remark on this clone: Its antigen is unknown. No base quality values were provided; no much bigger clone lies one nucleotide off.

Libraries were constructed by the immunoSEQ multiplex PCR assay. TCRdb took this table from immuneACCESS and kept in-frame rearrangements with V and J called. Such tables lack part of the clones; where checked against another copy, unresolved V genes explain under half of the gap, and the rest is unexplained. Recorded for this sample are roughly 80,000 clones; about 90% of them occurred a single time. The top ten constitute about 2.5% of the sample. CDR1 is given as SQVTM and CDR2 as ANQGSEA, both from the germline V gene. There are 14 amino acids in the CDR3, from cysteine to phenylalanine inclusive. Only the CDR3 DNA stays, 42 bases, in frame from base 1. For this chain, trimming is 4 bases at the V end and 7 bases at the J end, and the number of junction bases without a gene match is 12.

The sequence joins TRBV29-1 to TRBJ1-2, with TRBD1 identical over 7 junction bases. The receptor was derived from a female donor with multiple sclerosis, enrolled in a pregnancy study. This specimen consisted of peripheral blood, obtained before pregnancy. Here the CDR3 is given as CSVVVAGGRGGYTF. The DNA sequence follows: TGCAGCGTTGTTGTGGCAGGGGGGAGAGGTGGCTACACCTTC.